One and the same sample provided the 6 T cell receptor beta chains below, sequenced in a study of blood T cells in healthy people across ages. Alongside a J-beta primer mix, a sample-barcoded 5' primer served in a second PCR lasting 7 to 11 cycles. One entry per CDR3 protein, called by TCRdb with MiXCR from the 5' RACE reads. This sample carries around 1,900,000 distinct CDR3 sequences, approximately 40% of them seen once, and the ten largest clones take under 25%. What was sequenced was blood. These receptors originate from a human donor in good health.

This clonotype was observed a handful of times. The chain uses TRBV18 and TRBJ1-2, with no clear D. Trimming shortened V by 5 bases and J by 7 bases, and 14 bases separated the two germline ends. CDR1 is KGHSH, CDR2 LQKENI, per germline. The CDR3 contains 13 residues. The CDR3 protein is CASSALRGGGYTF. For the CDR3, the DNA is TGTGCCAGCTCAGCCCTCCGGGGAGGTGGCTACACCTTC.

The chain is built from TRBV29-1 and TRBJ1-4, with 7 bases that match TRBD1. With V trimmed by 4 bases and J by 0 bases, 2 bases remained unmatched. Germline-derived CDR1 and CDR2 are SQVTM and ANQGSEA. This CDR3 has 14 amino acids. CDR3 in DNA: TGCAGCGTTGGAGGGACAGCAACTAATGAAAAACTGTTTTTT. This codes for CSVGGTATNEKLFF.

V is TRBV5-1 and J is TRBJ2-1; TRBD2 matches 8 bases. Germline CDR1 reads SGHRS; CDR2 reads YFSETQ. Losses at the gene ends were 1 base for V and 2 bases for J; bases not matched to a gene: 8. CDR3 size: 17 residues. For the CDR3, the DNA is TGCGCCAGCAGCTTGCTCCGGGGCGGGGGGACCTACAATGAGCAGTTCTTC. Translated, it gives CASSLLRGGGTYNEQFF.

Concerning this clonotype itself: It may be a read error: a sequence one base away is much more abundant. J is TRBJ2-3 and V is TRBV20-1; 9 bases are shared with TRBD2. CDR3 length equals 14 residues. V shed 4 bases, J shed 4 bases, and the junction held 6 bases outside the gene matches. CDR1 and CDR2 (germline): DFQATT, SNEGSKA (reference sequence). The CDR3 coding sequence is TGCAGTGCTACCCGTAGCGGGGGAGCAGATACGCAGTATTTT. It encodes CSATRSGGADTQYF.

This clonotype was observed a handful of times. The chain employs TRBV28 and TRBJ2-4; possibly TRBD1 for D (6 bases). CDR1 is MDHEN and CDR2 is SYDVKM in the germline V gene. This CDR3 is built from 14 residues. Trimming took 4 bases from V and 13 from J, leaving 20 bases between them. The CDR3 protein is CASSSPSRGWEQYF. The CDR3 coding sequence is TGTGCCAGCAGTTCCCCCTCCAGGGGTTGGGAGCAGTACTTC.

This clonotype was counted once. The gene calls are TRBV7-9 and TRBJ1-1, with TRBD1 identical over 7 bases. The length of the CDR3 is 15 residues. The germline V gene encodes CDR1 SEHNR and CDR2 FQNEAQ (reference sequence). The junction had 7 bases not matched to a gene; V was cut back by 5 bases and J by 1 base. This chain's CDR3 is CASSQTGSGNTEAFF. The CDR3 DNA is TGTGCCAGCAGCCAGACAGGGTCGGGGAACACTGAAGCTTTCTTT.